The 5 T cell receptor beta chains given below trace back to one sample, sequenced in a study of cytomegalovirus exposure and HLA in healthy donors. The primer mix had 60 Vbeta and 13 Jbeta primers. Profiled with immunoSEQ multiplex PCR; TCRdb holds only in-frame clones, not every one. The table shows under 150,000 clones, with 80% occurring only once. Source material: PBMCs. Receptor source: a male donor in good health and CMV-seronegative.

As for this clone: Without the conserved terminal phenylalanine or tryptophan, this CDR3 likely stems from a read error. The chain joins TRBV18 to TRBJ1-5; TRBD1 might be the D (6 bases). V lost 3 bases and J lost 7, with 10 bases in between. The germline V gene encodes CDR1 KGHSH and CDR2 LQKENI. The length of the CDR3 is 13 residues. The CDR3 spells CASSPQGSQPQHL. Written as DNA, the CDR3 is TGTGCCAGCTCACCCCAGGGGTCCCAGCCCCAGCATCTT.

The V call is TRBV5-1, the J call TRBJ2-2; 10 positions agree with TRBD1. Trimming took 2 bases from V and 0 from J; bases not matched to a gene: 7. The CDR3 sequence is 18 residues long. The germline V gene encodes CDR1 SGHRS and CDR2 YFSETQ. CDR3 amino acids: CASSFRDRGSANTGELFF. The CDR3 coding sequence is TGCGCCAGCAGCTTCCGGGACAGGGGATCCGCGAACACCGGGGAGCTGTTTTTT.

As for this clone: This same CDR3 is encoded by further DNA sequences in the sample. The rearrangement links TRBV28 to TRBJ1-5; no reliable D call. V lost 7 bases and J 5 bases, leaving 15 bases between the germline ends. Germline CDR1 and CDR2: MDHEN and SYDVKM. The CDR3 contains 14 residues. In DNA form, the CDR3 reads TGTGCCAGCAAGGCGGGAAGTGGGGATCAGCCCCAGCATTTT. Protein product: CASKAGSGDQPQHF. Drawing the rest from reference TRBV28 and TRBJ1-5, the complete variable domain is DVKVTQSSRYLVKRTGEKVFLECVQDMDHENMFWYRQDPGLGLRLIYFSYDVKMKEKGDIPEGYSVSREKKERFSLILESASTNQTSMYLCASKAGSGDQPQHFGDGTRLSIL.

The chain combines TRBV6-1 with TRBJ1-5, with D unclear. V dropped 3 bases and J dropped 6 bases, with 15 bases sitting between them. CDR1 is MNHNS, CDR2 SASEGT, per germline. This CDR3 comprises 15 residues. The chain's CDR3 is CASSEKVQSGQPQHF. Here the CDR3 DNA reads TGTGCCAGCAGTGAGAAGGTACAATCGGGTCAGCCCCAGCATTTT.

V is TRBV4-3 and J is TRBJ2-3; a weak D match, TRBD2 (6 bases). Germline V gene sequence: CDR1 LGHNA, CDR2 YSLEER. The CDR3 contains 16 residues. Trimming removed 2 bases from V and 2 bases from J, with 14 bases in between. CDR3 sequence: CASSQRSGLHTDTQYF. As DNA, the CDR3 is TGCGCCAGCAGCCAAAGGTCGGGACTCCACACAGATACGCAGTATTTT.